This T cell receptor (beta chain) was captured in a study of cytomegalovirus exposure and HLA in healthy donors. Points from the study as a whole: In a later analysis, most CMV-associated TCR beta chains appeared HLA-restricted. Later analysis identified around 15,000 TCR beta sequences associated with HLA alleles, using a false discovery rate threshold of 0.05. TCR beta V- and J-gene trimming was later associated with a missense DCLRE1C variant.

Germline lookup yields CDR1 MNHEY and CDR2 SMNVEV (reference sequence). The CDR3 is 21 residues long. Comments on this clone: As yet, its antigen is unknown. Germline and junction disagree at one end, which may indicate a read error.

The PCR employed 60 Vbeta primers together with 13 Jbeta primers. Measured with immunoSEQ multiplex PCR; TCRdb has only the in-frame clones, and not every one. This sample has some 130,000 clones, with about three quarters found just once. Absent from the records is this donor's CMV serostatus. Sequencing was carried out using PBMCs. This clonotype was obtained from a human donor in good health. V and J are TRBV27 and TRBJ2-6; 9 positions match TRBD2. CDR3 DNA: TGTGCCAGCAGTTTATTCCCAACCGGGACTAGCCCATTCTCTGGGGCCAACGTCCCGACTTTC. The encoded protein is CASSLFPTGTSPFSGANVPTF. Complete variable domain (other parts from reference TRBV27 and TRBJ2-6): EAQVTQNPRYLITVTGKKLTVTCSQNMNHEYMSWYRQDPGLGLRQIYYSMNVEVTDKGDVPEGYKVSRKEKRNFPLILESPSPNQTSLYFCASSLFPTGTSPFSGANVPTFGAGSRLTVL.